A single sample is the source of the 9 T cell receptor beta chains below, sequenced in a study of CD8+CD57+ T cells in acquired aplastic anemia. Sequencing was done on patients that had shown CD8+CD57+ cell expansion by flow cytometry. It was genomic DNA that served as the template for profiling TCR beta VDJ and CDR3. In TCRdb, the reads were re-called with MiXCR into one record per CDR3 protein. Of under 200,000 distinct CDR3 sequences listed, roughly 50% are singletons. Sequenced input: sorted CD4+, CD8+, or CD8+CD57+ T cells (not recorded which) from PBMCs. These receptors were collected from a human donor with aplastic anemia.

This clonotype was detected many times. Written as DNA, the CDR3 is TGCAGTGCTAGAGATCTAGCGGGAGGGGTAGAGACCCAGTACTTC. It yields the protein CSARDLAGGVETQYF. J is TRBJ2-5 and V is TRBV20-1; 12 bases are shared with TRBD2. V lost 0 bases, J lost 4 bases, and 3 bases stayed unmatched. The V gene's germline CDR1 is DFQATT and CDR2 SNEGSKA (reference sequence). The CDR3 length is 15 residues.

This clonotype was seen repeatedly, ten times or more. The rearrangement uses TRBV7-8 and TRBJ2-7; D remains unclear. Per germline, CDR1 SGHVS and CDR2 FQNEAQ. V was trimmed by 3 bases and J by 5 bases, leaving 11 bases between them. This CDR3 is built from 13 residues. This CDR3 reads CASSFPSRNEQYF. The CDR3 DNA is TGTGCCAGCAGCTTCCCAAGTCGTAACGAGCAGTACTTC.

The chain links TRBV20-1 to TRBJ1-6, with D possibly TRBD1 on 5 matching bases. The CDR3 is 16 residues long. V lost 3 bases and J 3 bases, leaving 15 bases between the germline ends. Germline values: CDR1 DFQATT, CDR2 SNEGSKA (reference sequence). The CDR3 nucleotides read TGCAGTGCTAGCCGGCAGGGTCAAAGCTATAATTCACCCCTCCACTTT. This gives the protein CSASRQGQSYNSPLHF.

This chain links TRBV24-1 with TRBJ1-1; D perhaps matches TRBD1 (6 bases). V was shortened by 3 bases and J by 8 bases, with 12 bases between the two germline ends. The CDR3 is 13 amino acids. The V gene's germline CDR1 is KGHDR and CDR2 SFDVKD. CDR3 nucleotide sequence: TGTGCCACCAGTGATGTCCTTGGGGGCGAAGCTTTCTTT. Its translation is CATSDVLGGEAFF.

This clonotype was counted ten times or more. The V and J genes are TRBV12-3 or TRBV12-4 and TRBJ2-5, with a possible D match to TRBD1 (6 bases). The CDR3 is 14 amino acids. Between the trimmed V and J ends, which lost 9 bases and 5 bases, there was a span of 19 bases. This CDR3 is CASFFPGVSETQYF. In nucleotides, the CDR3 is TGTGCCAGTTTTTTCCCAGGGGTCAGCGAGACCCAGTACTTC.

This clonotype showed up just a few times. V usage is TRBV20-1 and J usage is TRBJ2-7, with D hard to call. The germline V gene encodes CDR1 DFQATT and CDR2 SNEGSKA (reference sequence). Trimming left V 2 bases short and J 7 bases short, with 9 bases between. The CDR3 is 11 residues long. The chain's CDR3 is CSARRGAEQYF. The CDR3 DNA is TGCAGTGCTAGACGTGGTGCAGAGCAGTACTTC.

The rearrangement uses TRBV15 and TRBJ1-4; 8 bases agree with TRBD1. This CDR3 region has 16 residues. The V and J ends lost 0 bases and 7 bases, in that order; junction bases with no gene match: 7. Germline V CDR1 and CDR2: LNHNV, YYDKDF (reference sequence). The CDR3 here is CATSRDGRGQGEKLFF. In DNA, the CDR3 is TGTGCCACCAGCAGAGATGGCAGGGGGCAGGGTGAAAAACTGTTTTTT.

This clonotype came up a few times. The CDR3 nucleotides are TGTGCCAGTAGTATACAGGGGCTGGAGACCCAGTACTTC. This translates into CASSIQGLETQYF. V and J are TRBV19 and TRBJ2-5; possibly TRBD1 for D (6 bases). CDR1 LNHDA and CDR2 SQIVND come from the germline V gene (reference sequence). CDR3 size: 13 residues. V lost 2 bases and J 5 bases, leaving 9 bases between the germline ends. The full variable domain, with the rest looked up from reference TRBV19 and TRBJ2-5, is DGGITQSPKYLFRKEGQNVTLSCEQNLNHDAMYWYRQDPGQGLRLIYYSQIVNDFQKGDIAEGYSVSREKKESFPLTVTSAQKNPTAFYLCASSIQGLETQYFGPGTRLLVL.

This sequence joins TRBV7-9 and TRBJ2-7, with no clear D. The CDR3 loop spans 14 amino acids. Germline values: CDR1 SEHNR, CDR2 FQNEAQ (reference sequence). Trimming left V 1 base short and J 4 bases short, with 11 bases between. CDR3 protein: CASSLGPPRYEQYF. In nucleotides, the CDR3 is TGTGCCAGCAGCTTAGGTCCGCCGAGGTACGAGCAGTACTTC.